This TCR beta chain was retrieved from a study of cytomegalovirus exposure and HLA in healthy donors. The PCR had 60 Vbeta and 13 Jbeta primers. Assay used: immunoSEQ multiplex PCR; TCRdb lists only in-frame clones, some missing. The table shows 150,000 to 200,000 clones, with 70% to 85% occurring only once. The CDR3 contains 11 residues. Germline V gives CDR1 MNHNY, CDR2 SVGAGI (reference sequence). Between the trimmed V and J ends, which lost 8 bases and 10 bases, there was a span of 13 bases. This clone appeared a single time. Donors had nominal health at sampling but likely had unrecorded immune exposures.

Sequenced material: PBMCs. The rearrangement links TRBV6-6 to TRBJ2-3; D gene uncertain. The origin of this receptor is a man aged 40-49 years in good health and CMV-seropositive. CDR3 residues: CASGGGRAQYF. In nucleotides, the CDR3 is TGTGCCAGCGGTGGTGGGCGAGCGCAGTATTTT.